This T cell receptor beta chain derives from a study of T cell repertoires in cytomegalovirus infection. About the research overall: The public TCR beta signatures pointed to both CMV infection and matching HLA type.

The CDR3 runs 14 residues. Germline CDR1 and CDR2: SGHTA and FQGNSA. Between the trimmed V and J ends, which lost 1 base and 7 bases, there was a span of 11 bases. TCRdb recomputed calls from the reads with MiXCR, one row per CDR3 protein. The sample has fewer than 300,000 distinct CDR3 sequences, roughly 23% seen once; the top ten hold around 13%. This clonotype was detected ten times or more. This chain links TRBV7-2 with TRBJ2-1; D possibly corresponds to TRBD2 (6 bases). This receptor was identified in a human donor in good health (CMV status not recorded). Some clones in this sample may be carry-over from other donors' samples. The sequenced sample consisted of PBMCs. This CDR3 is CASSLVGGWNEQFF. CDR3 DNA: TGTGCCAGCAGCTTAGTCGGAGGGTGGAATGAGCAGTTCTTC. The full variable domain, rest sourced from reference TRBV7-2 and TRBJ2-1, is GAGVSQSPSNKVTEKGKDVELRCDPISGHTALYWYRQSLGQGLEFLIYFQGNSAPDKSGLPSDRFSAERTGGSVSTLTIQRTQQEDSAVYLCASSLVGGWNEQFFGPGTRLTVL.